This T cell receptor (beta chain) was recorded in a study of CD8 T cells in ankylosing spondylitis. General study results and limits: Significantly higher representation of disease-linked clones was reported for matched ankylosing spondylitis synovial fluid.

This clonotype came up many times. As yet, its antigen is unknown. MiXCR was run by TCRdb on the 5' RACE reads, yielding one entry per CDR3 protein. This sample has over 150,000 distinct CDR3 sequences, with roughly 12% found just once. The ends lost 6 bases at V and 2 bases at J; junction bases unmatched: 8. The CDR3 spans 16 residues. The sequence was obtained from a male donor with ankylosing spondylitis or in good health (not recorded which). Sequencing was done on a sample of blood, either unsorted or a sorted T cell fraction (not recorded which). The J gene is TRBJ2-1, the V gene TRBV12-3 or TRBV12-4, with 9 nucleotides matching TRBD2. CDR3 in amino acids: CASSPLTSGPYNEQFF. CDR3 in DNA: TGTGCCAGCAGCCCCTTGACTAGCGGCCCCTACAATGAGCAGTTCTTC.